The source of this T cell receptor beta chain is a study of blood T cell repertoires in COVID-19. In the study overall: Material from acute and convalescent COVID-19 was sourced from the United States, Italy and Spain. PBMCs, B-cell-depleted T cells, or T cells provided the cDNA or gDNA that made up the material.

In the authors' workflow: Amplification of reference gene primers was used by the study to estimate nucleated cell counts. Libraries were prepared by immunoSEQ multiplex PCR; TCRdb keeps only in-frame clonotypes and omits some of them. V, J and clone size reflect that table, while D and trimming were determined from the DNA. The sample shows tens of thousands of clones, about 75% of them seen only once. Germline assignment: CDR1 SQVTM and CDR2 ANQGSEA. The CDR3 consists of 13 residues. The V and J ends lost 7 bases and 3 bases, in that order; junction bases with no gene match: 8. Sequencing input: peripheral blood. This sequence joins TRBV29-1 and TRBJ1-1, with 7 nucleotides matching TRBD1. The TCR comes from a human donor in a cohort sampled during active COVID-19. Here the CDR3 DNA reads TGCAGCGGCAAAACAGGGGCGGACACTGAAGCTTTCTTT. It encodes CSGKTGADTEAFF.